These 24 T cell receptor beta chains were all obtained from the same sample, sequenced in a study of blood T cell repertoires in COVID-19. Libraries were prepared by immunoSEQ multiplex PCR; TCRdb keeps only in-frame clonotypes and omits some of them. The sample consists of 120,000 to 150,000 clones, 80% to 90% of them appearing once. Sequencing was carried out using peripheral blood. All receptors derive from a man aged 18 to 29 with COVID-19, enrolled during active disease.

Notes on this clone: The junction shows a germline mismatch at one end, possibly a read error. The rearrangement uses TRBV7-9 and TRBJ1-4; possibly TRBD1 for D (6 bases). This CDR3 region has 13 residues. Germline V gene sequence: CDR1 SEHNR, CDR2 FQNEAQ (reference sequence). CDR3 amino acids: CASSLQGPEKLLF. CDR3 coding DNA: TGTGCCAGCAGCTTACAGGGGCCTGAAAAACTGCTTTTT.

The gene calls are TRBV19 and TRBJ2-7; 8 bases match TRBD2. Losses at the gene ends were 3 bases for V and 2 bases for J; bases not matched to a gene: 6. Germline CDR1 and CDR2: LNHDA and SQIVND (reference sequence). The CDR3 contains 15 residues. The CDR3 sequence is CASSMAGGVTYEQYF. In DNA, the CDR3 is TGTGCCAGTAGTATGGCGGGAGGAGTCACCTACGAGCAGTACTTC.

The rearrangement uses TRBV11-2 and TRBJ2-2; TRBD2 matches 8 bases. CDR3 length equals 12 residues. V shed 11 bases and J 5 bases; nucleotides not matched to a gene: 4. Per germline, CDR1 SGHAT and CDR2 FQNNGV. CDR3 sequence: CAAGGDTGELFF. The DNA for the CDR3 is TGTGCCGCGGGGGGAGATACCGGGGAGCTGTTTTTT.

This chain's CDR3 is CASSAATAGETQYF. The CDR3 DNA reads TGTGCCAGCAGCGCGGCCACGGCGGGTGAGACCCAGTACTTC. This rearrangement joins TRBV9 to TRBJ2-5; possibly TRBD2 for D (5 bases). Trimming took off 3 bases at V and 5 bases at J, with 14 bases between the two ends. Germline V gene lookup returns CDR1 SGDLS and CDR2 YYNGEE. This CDR3 spans 14 amino acids.

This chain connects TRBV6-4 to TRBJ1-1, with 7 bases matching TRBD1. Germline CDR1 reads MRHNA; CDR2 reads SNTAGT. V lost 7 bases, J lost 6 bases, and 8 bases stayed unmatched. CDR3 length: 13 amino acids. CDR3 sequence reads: CASTTGTFAEAFF. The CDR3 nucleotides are TGTGCCAGCACGACAGGGACGTTCGCTGAAGCTTTCTTT.

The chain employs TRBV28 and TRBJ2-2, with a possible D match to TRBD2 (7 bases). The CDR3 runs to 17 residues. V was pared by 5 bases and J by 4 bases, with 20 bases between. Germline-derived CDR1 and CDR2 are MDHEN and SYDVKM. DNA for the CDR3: TGTGCCAGCAGTCCTACGTGGGGGGGCTATGTCACCGGGGAGCTGTTTTTT. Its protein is CASSPTWGGYVTGELFF.

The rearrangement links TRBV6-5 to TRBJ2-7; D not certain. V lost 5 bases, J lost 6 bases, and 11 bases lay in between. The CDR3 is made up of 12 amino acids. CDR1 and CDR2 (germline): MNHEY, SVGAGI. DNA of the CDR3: TGTGCCAGCAGTAACCCCCGCGTCGAGCAGTACTTC. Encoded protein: CASSNPRVEQYF.

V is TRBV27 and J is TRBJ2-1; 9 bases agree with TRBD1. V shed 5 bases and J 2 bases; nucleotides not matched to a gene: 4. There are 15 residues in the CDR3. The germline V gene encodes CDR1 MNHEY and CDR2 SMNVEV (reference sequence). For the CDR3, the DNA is TGTGCCAGCAGTCAAAGACAGGGGGCCTACAATGAGCAGTTCTTC. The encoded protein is CASSQRQGAYNEQFF.

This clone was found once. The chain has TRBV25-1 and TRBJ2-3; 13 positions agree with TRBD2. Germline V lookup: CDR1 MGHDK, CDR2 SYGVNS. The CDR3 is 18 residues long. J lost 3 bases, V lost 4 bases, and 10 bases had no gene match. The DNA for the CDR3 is TGTGCCAGCAGTGGAACCCGCGGACTAGCGGGAGTGACAGATACGCAGTATTTT. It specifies CASSGTRGLAGVTDTQYF.

CDR3 loop: CASKAGGRVETQYF. The DNA of the CDR3 is TGTGCCAGCAAAGCGGGAGGGCGGGTAGAGACCCAGTACTTC. The gene calls are TRBV28 and TRBJ2-5, with 10 positions matching TRBD2. V dropped 7 bases and J dropped 4; count of bases not matched to a gene: 6. The CDR3 runs 14 residues. The V gene's germline CDR1 is MDHEN and CDR2 SYDVKM. The whole variable domain, remainder taken from reference TRBV28 and TRBJ2-5, is DVKVTQSSRYLVKRTGEKVFLECVQDMDHENMFWYRQDPGLGLRLIYFSYDVKMKEKGDIPEGYSVSREKKERFSLILESASTNQTSMYLCASKAGGRVETQYFGPGTRLLVL.

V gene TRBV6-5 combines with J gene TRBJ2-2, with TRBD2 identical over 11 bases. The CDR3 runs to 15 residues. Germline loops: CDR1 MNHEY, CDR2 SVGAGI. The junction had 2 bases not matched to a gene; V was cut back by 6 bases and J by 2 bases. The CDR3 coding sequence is TGTGCCAGCAGAACTAGCGGGGGTAACACCGGGGAGCTGTTTTTT. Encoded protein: CASRTSGGNTGELFF.

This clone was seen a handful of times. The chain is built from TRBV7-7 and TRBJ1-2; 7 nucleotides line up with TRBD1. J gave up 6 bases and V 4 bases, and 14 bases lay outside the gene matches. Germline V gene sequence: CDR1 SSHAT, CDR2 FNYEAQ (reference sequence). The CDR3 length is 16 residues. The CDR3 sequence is CASSYRQGQCDDGYTF. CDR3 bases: TGTGCCAGCAGCTATAGACAGGGCCAGTGTGATGATGGCTACACCTTC.

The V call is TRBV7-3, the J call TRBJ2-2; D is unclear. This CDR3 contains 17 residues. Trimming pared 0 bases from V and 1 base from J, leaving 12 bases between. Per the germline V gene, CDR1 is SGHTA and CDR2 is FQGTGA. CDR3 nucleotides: TGTGCCAGCAGCTTAACGTCTACTTCCGGGAACACCGGGGAGCTGTTTTTT. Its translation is CASSLTSTSGNTGELFF.

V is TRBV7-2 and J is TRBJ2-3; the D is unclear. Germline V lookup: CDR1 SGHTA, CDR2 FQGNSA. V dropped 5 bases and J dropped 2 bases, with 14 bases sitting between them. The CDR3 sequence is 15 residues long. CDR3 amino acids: CASSPLRAITDTQYF. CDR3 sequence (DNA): TGTGCCAGCAGCCCTCTTCGCGCGATCACAGATACGCAGTATTTT.

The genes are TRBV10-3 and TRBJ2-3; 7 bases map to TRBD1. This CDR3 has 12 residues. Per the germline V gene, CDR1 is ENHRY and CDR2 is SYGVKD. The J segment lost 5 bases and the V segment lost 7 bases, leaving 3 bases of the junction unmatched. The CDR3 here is CAIKGAVDTQYF. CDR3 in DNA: TGTGCCATCAAGGGGGCTGTAGATACGCAGTATTTT.

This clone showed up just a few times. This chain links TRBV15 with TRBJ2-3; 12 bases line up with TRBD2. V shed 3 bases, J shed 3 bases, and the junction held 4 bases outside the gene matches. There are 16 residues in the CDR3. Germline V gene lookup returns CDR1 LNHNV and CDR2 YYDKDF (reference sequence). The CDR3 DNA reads TGTGCCACCAGCAGCTGGACTAGCGGGACAACAGATACGCAGTATTTT. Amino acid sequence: CATSSWTSGTTDTQYF.

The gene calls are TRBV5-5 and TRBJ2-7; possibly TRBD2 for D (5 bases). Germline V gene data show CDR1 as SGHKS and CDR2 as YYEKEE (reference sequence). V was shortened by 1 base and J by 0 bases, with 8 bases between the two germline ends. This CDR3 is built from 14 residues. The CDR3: CASSLRLTSYEQYF. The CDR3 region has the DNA TGTGCCAGCAGCTTGAGACTAACCTCCTACGAGCAGTACTTC.

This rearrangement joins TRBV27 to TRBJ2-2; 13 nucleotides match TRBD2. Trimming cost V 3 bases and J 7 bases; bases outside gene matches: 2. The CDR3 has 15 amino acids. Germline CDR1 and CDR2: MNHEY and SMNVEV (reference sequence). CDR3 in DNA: TGTGCCAGCAGTTTTCGACTAGCGGGAGGCGGGGAGCTGTTTTTT. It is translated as CASSFRLAGGGELFF.

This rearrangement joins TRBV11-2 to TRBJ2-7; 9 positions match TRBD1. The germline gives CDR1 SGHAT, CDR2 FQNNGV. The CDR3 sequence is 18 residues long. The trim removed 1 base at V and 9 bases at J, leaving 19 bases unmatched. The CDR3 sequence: CASSLGLPGTGSSYGQYF. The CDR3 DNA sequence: TGTGCCAGCAGCTTAGGCTTACCCGGGACAGGGAGCTCCTATGGGCAGTACTTC.

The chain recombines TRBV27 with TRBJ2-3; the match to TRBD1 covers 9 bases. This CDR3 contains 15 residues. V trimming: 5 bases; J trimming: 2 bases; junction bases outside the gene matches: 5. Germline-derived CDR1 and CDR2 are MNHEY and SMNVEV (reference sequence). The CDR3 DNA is TGTGCCAGCAGTCGACGGGACAGGGCCACAGATACGCAGTATTTT. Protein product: CASSRRDRATDTQYF.

The CDR3 reads CASSLGGARSPLHF. CDR3 bases: TGTGCCAGCAGCCTGGGCGGGGCGCGGTCACCCCTCCACTTT. V is TRBV11-2 and J is TRBJ1-6; tentatively, D is TRBD1 (5 bases). V dropped 5 bases and J dropped 10 bases, with 15 bases sitting between them. CDR1 is SGHAT, CDR2 FQNNGV, per germline. The CDR3 spans 14 residues.

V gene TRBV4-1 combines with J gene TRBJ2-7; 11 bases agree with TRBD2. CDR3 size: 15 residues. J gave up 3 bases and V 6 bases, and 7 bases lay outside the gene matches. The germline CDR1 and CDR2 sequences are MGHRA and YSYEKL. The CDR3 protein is CASSFQTSGVYEQYF. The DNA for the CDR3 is TGCGCCAGCAGTTTCCAGACTAGCGGGGTCTACGAGCAGTACTTC.

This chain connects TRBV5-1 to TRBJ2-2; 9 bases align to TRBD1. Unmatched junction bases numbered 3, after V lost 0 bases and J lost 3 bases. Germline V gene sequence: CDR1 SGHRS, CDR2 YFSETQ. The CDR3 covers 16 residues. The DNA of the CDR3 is TGCGCCAGCAGCTTGGAACAGGGGGCGGACACCGGGGAGCTGTTTTTT. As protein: CASSLEQGADTGELFF.

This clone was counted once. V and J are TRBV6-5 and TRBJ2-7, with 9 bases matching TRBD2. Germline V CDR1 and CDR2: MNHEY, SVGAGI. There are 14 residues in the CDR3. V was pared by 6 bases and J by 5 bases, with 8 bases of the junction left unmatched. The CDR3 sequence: CASREREEINEQYF. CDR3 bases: TGTGCCAGCAGAGAGCGGGAGGAAATTAACGAGCAGTACTTC.